This TCR beta chain was profiled in a study of metastatic and nonmetastatic thyroid tumors (TCRdb year 2020). Regarding the research as a whole: Repertoires were compared across peripheral blood and tumor or nodule tissue samples from malignant and benign thyroid patients.

This clone appeared a few times. What antigen it recognizes has not been identified. At one end, the junction sequence differs from germline, possibly due to a read error. The CDR3 sequence holds 16 residues, the cysteine and phenylalanine included. Left in the record is the CDR3 DNA by itself, 48 bases read in frame from the first base. CDR1 and CDR2 are drawn from the germline V gene (reference sequence): LNHNV, YYDKDF. No patient had received any treatment before thyroid surgery. Using T-cell receptor beta sequencing, the researchers looked back retrospectively at clinical samples from patients, gathered between the early 2010s and the late 2010s. Paper-wide results and their limitations: In both blood and tumor samples, malignant tumors were reported to have significantly higher TCR beta diversity than benign nodules.

The library was generated by PCR. The sequencer was an Illumina HiSeq 4000. The TCR beta-chain CDR3 region of each patient was profiled by high-throughput sequencing. Regarding the original processing steps: A classifier to discriminate distant-metastatic papillary thyroid cancer patients was built from CDR3 differences across clinicopathological groups. To measure repertoire diversity the researchers used the Shannon index, while the Morisita-Horn index served to gauge how similar the tumor and blood repertoires were. TCRdb reprocessing: public reads trimmed at Q25 with fastp, clones called with MiXCR, in-frame beta chains kept. The V and J calls and clone size are TCRdb's, not the authors'. In all, the sample holds 30,000 to 40,000 clones, and roughly 22% of those were seen once. Less than 4% of the sample goes to the ten largest clones.

This chain is built from TRBV15 and TRBJ2-2, with 12 bases aligning to TRBD2. This receptor was identified in a male donor with papillary thyroid cancer or a benign thyroid nodule (not recorded which). Some clones in this sample may be carry-over from other donors' samples. Sequencing was carried out using tumor tissue. The CDR3 protein is CTTSRPGTSGTGELFF. The DNA reads as follows: TGTACCACCAGCAGACCCGGGACTAGCGGGACCGGGGAGCTGTTTTTT.